This entry lists 13 T cell receptor beta chains sequenced from one sample in a study of shared clonotypes between healthy human individuals. Positive CCR7 selection of CD45RO-negative cells yielded the naive CD8 cells, and terminally differentiated effector memory CD45RA+ cells were excluded. Some clones are missing from TCRdb's copy, which holds only in-frame ones; the method was immunoSEQ multiplex PCR. This sample has about 2.2 million clones, with around 95% found just once. Sequenced material: naive CD8+ T cells from PBMCs. The receptors here all came from a man aged 18-30 years in good health. Some clones in this sample may be carry-over from other donors' samples.

This clone was seen once. The chain is built from TRBV5-8 and TRBJ1-4, with D perhaps TRBD1 (5 bases). The CDR3 covers 18 residues. The V gene's germline CDR1 is SGHTS and CDR2 YDEGEE. V lost 6 bases, J lost 0 bases, and 21 bases lay in between. For the CDR3, the DNA is TGTGCCAGCACCTATCGGGGCGGAGATGGTTCAACTAATGAAAAACTGTTTTTT. The encoded protein is CASTYRGGDGSTNEKLFF.

Of note for this clone: In the same sample, other DNA sequences code for this CDR3. The chain carries TRBV27 and TRBJ2-7, with 7 bases identical to TRBD2. Looked up from germline, CDR1 is MNHEY and CDR2 is SMNVEV (reference sequence). The CDR3 has 13 residues. V shed 4 bases, J shed 3 bases, and the junction held 3 bases outside the gene matches. CDR3 sequence reads: CASSWASGYEQYF. CDR3 nucleotides: TGTGCCAGCAGTTGGGCTAGCGGCTACGAGCAGTACTTC.

As concerns this clone: Other nucleotide sequences in the sample specify the same CDR3. J is TRBJ2-7 and V is TRBV20-1; D may be TRBD1 (5 bases). V dropped 6 bases and J dropped 3 bases, with 9 bases sitting between them. This CDR3 is 11 amino acids long. The germline CDR1 and CDR2 sequences are DFQATT and SNEGSKA (reference sequence). The CDR3, as DNA: TGCAGTGCCAGGGCGAGCTACGAGCAGTACTTC. Amino acids: CSARASYEQYF.

The chain combines TRBV9 with TRBJ2-6; no clear D gene. V lost 2 bases to trimming and J lost 4 bases, with 10 bases between them. Per germline, CDR1 SGDLS and CDR2 YYNGEE. CDR3 length equals 15 residues. The CDR3 DNA sequence: TGTGCCAGCAGCGTGTCGCGTACCGGGGCCAACGTCCTGACTTTC. Protein product: CASSVSRTGANVLTF.

The CDR3 sequence is CAWSGDIGVNEKLFF. The CDR3 nucleotides read TGTGCCTGGAGCGGGGACATTGGGGTAAATGAAAAACTGTTTTTT. The rearrangement links TRBV30 to TRBJ1-4; a possible D gene is TRBD1 (6 bases). V lost 3 bases to trimming and J lost 5 bases, with 16 bases between them. Germline V gene data show CDR1 as GTSNPN and CDR2 as SVGIG (reference sequence). This CDR3 region has 15 residues.

The chain carries TRBV7-9 and TRBJ2-1, with D hard to call. Per the germline V gene, CDR1 is SEHNR and CDR2 is FQNEAQ (reference sequence). Between the trimmed V and J ends, which lost 5 bases and 7 bases, there was a span of 9 bases. This CDR3 region has 12 residues. The CDR3 region is CASSPLDNEQFF. In DNA form, the CDR3 reads TGTGCCAGCAGCCCCCTCGATAATGAGCAGTTCTTC.

This rearrangement joins TRBV7-9 to TRBJ2-1, with D possibly TRBD2 on 5 matching bases. The CDR3 runs 14 residues. V gave up 8 bases and J gave up 7 bases, with 18 bases separating them. CDR1 is SEHNR, CDR2 FQNEAQ, per germline (reference sequence). The CDR3 DNA is TGTGCCAGCCGGGATGCCCGACCTTGGAATGAGCAGTTCTTC. Translating it yields CASRDARPWNEQFF.

This chain uses TRBV27 with TRBJ2-1, with a tentative D call TRBD2 (6 bases). The germline V gene encodes CDR1 MNHEY and CDR2 SMNVEV (reference sequence). Trimming shortened V by 0 bases and J by 3 bases, and 15 bases separated the two germline ends. This CDR3 is 17 amino acids long. In DNA, the CDR3 is TGTGCCAGCAGTTTATCTCCTCGGGACTGGGTCTACAATGAGCAGTTCTTC. Its protein product is CASSLSPRDWVYNEQFF.

The chain combines TRBV4-3 with TRBJ2-1; TRBD2 agrees at 13 bases. Germline CDR1 and CDR2: LGHNA and YSLEER. The junction had 6 bases not matched to a gene; V was cut back by 2 bases and J by 5 bases. The CDR3 is 17 amino acids. CDR3 residues: CASSQTWTSGRNNEQFF. The CDR3 DNA reads TGCGCCAGCAGCCAAACATGGACTAGCGGGAGAAACAATGAGCAGTTCTTC.

Note on this clone: The sample contains more than one DNA sequence encoding this CDR3. This chain connects TRBV7-9 to TRBJ1-3, with a possible D match to TRBD1 (6 bases). The V and J ends lost 0 bases and 2 bases respectively, with 8 bases between them. The CDR3 consists of 15 residues. Germline CDR1 and CDR2: SEHNR and FQNEAQ (reference sequence). CDR3 DNA sequence: TGTGCCAGCAGCTTAGCGAGGGGGACTGGAAACACCATATATTTT. It encodes CASSLARGTGNTIYF.

The chain uses TRBV19 and TRBJ2-1; 12 bases are shared with TRBD2. V lost 2 bases and J lost 4; bases outside the gene matches: 6. The V gene's germline CDR1 is LNHDA and CDR2 SQIVND (reference sequence). The CDR3 is made up of 17 amino acids. The CDR3 sequence: CASSISTSGSAYNEQFF. The CDR3 bases are TGTGCCAGTAGTATATCGACTAGCGGGAGTGCGTACAATGAGCAGTTCTTC.

The chain carries TRBV14 and TRBJ2-7, with 13 bases lining up with TRBD2. The CDR3 runs to 15 residues. V shed 3 bases, J shed 3 bases, and the junction held 2 bases outside the gene matches. Germline loops: CDR1 SGHDN, CDR2 FVKESK. The CDR3 nucleotides are TGTGCCAGCAGCCACCGGACTAGCGGGAGCTACGAGCAGTACTTC. Its translation: CASSHRTSGSYEQYF.

The chain links TRBV7-2 to TRBJ2-1; D gene uncertain. Germline loops: CDR1 SGHTA, CDR2 FQGNSA. Trimming pared 1 base from V and 0 bases from J, leaving 13 bases between. The CDR3 covers 17 residues. Here the CDR3 DNA reads TGTGCCAGCAGCTTAGATATCAGCCGGGTCTCCTACAATGAGCAGTTCTTC. This encodes CASSLDISRVSYNEQFF.